The clone carrying this T cell receptor (beta chain) was counted once. This sample is drawn from a study of blood T cell repertoires in COVID-19. Clones were sequenced by immunoSEQ multiplex PCR, and TCRdb holds only the in-frame ones, with some missing. The sample lists 250,000 to 300,000 clones, about 89% occurring once. The CDR3 runs to 15 residues. V was shortened by 5 bases and J by 4 bases, with 15 bases between the two germline ends. Germline assignment: CDR1 MNHEY and CDR2 SVGAGI. The sequenced sample was PBMCs or T cells enriched from blood (not recorded which). This chain connects TRBV6-5 to TRBJ1-5; a possible D gene is TRBD1 (6 bases). The receptor was isolated from a woman aged 40 to 49 who had recovered from COVID-19. CDR3 region: CASSPSGGHNQPQHF. The CDR3 region has the DNA TGTGCCAGCAGTCCAAGCGGGGGACATAATCAGCCCCAGCATTTT.